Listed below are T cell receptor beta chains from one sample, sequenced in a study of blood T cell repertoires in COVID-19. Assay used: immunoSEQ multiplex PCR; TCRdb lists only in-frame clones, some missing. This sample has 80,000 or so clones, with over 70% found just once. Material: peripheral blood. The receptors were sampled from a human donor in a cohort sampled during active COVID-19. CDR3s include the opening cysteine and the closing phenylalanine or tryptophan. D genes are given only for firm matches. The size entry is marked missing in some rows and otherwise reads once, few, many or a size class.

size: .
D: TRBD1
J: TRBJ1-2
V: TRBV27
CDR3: CASSSRDRDGYTF
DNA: TGTGCCAGCAGTTCCCGGGACAGGGATGGCTACACCTTC

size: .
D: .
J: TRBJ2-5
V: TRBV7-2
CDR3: CASSSAVPETQYF
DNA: TGTGCCAGCAGCTCCGCGGTCCCAGAGACCCAGTACTTC

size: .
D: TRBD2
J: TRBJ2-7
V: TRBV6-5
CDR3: CASSYSIGSGGAPQYF
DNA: TGTGCCAGCAGTTACTCGATTGGTAGCGGGGGGGCCCCGCAGTACTTC

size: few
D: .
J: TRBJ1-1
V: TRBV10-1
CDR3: CASSDRGNTEAFF
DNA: TGCGCCAGCAGTGATAGGGGGAACACTGAAGCTTTCTTT

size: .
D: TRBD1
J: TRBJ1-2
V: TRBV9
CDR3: CASSAGTGGNYGYTF
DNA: TGTGCCAGCAGCGCCGGGACAGGGGGTAACTATGGCTACACCTTC

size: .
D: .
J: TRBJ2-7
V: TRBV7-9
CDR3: CASSLARQGSGEQYF
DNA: TGTGCCAGCAGCTTAGCCCGGCAGGGATCGGGTGAGCAGTACTTC

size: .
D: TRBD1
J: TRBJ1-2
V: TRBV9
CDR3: CASSVADRGRGGAGGYTF
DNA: TGTGCCAGCAGCGTAGCCGACAGGGGACGAGGGGGAGCCGGCGGCTACACCTTC

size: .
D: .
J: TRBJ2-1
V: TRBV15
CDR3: CATSPGTQPYNEQFF
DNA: TGTGCCACCAGTCCCGGGACTCAACCCTACAATGAGCAGTTCTTC

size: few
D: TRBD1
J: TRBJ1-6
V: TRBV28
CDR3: CASSGGTGWNSPLHF
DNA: TGTGCCAGCAGTGGCGGGACAGGATGGAATTCACCCCTCCACTTT

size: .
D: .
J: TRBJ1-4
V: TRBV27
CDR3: CASSSRVVGPTNEKLFF
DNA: TGTGCCAGCAGTTCGAGGGTGGTTGGACCAACTAATGAAAAACTGTTTTTT

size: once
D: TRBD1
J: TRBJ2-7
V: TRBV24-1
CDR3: CATSTTRDRTYEQYF
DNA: TGTGCCACCAGTACCACCCGGGACAGGACCTACGAGCAGTACTTC

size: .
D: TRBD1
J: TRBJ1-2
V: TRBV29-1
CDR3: CSVEFTGGDYTF
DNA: TGCAGCGTTGAATTCACAGGGGGCGACTACACCTTC

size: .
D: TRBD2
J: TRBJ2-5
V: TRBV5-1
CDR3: CASSPGLGRGETQYF
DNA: TGCGCCAGCAGCCCGGGACTAGGGAGGGGGGAGACCCAGTACTTC

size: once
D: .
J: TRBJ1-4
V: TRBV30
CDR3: CALRREANEKLFF
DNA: TGTGCCCTCAGGAGGGAGGCTAATGAAAAACTGTTTTTT

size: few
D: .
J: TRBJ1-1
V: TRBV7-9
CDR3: CASSLTVNTEAFF
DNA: TGTGCCAGCAGCTTGACAGTAAACACTGAAGCTTTCTTT

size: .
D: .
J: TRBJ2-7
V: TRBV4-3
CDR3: CASSQDGSGSYEQYF
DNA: TGCGCCAGCAGCCAAGATGGCAGCGGTTCCTACGAGCAGTACTTC

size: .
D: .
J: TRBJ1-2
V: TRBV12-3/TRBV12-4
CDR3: CASSLGGGYGYTF
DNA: TGTGCCAGCAGTTTAGGCGGAGGCTATGGCTACACCTTC

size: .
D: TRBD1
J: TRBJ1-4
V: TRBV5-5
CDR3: CASSFFGDRDEKLFF
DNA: TGTGCCAGCAGCTTCTTTGGGGACAGGGATGAAAAACTGTTTTTT

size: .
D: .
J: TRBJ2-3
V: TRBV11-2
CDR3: CASSLRGTQYF
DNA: TGTGCCAGCAGCTTAAGAGGCACGCAGTATTTT

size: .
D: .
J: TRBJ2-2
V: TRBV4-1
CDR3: CASSRRWVEASNTGELFF
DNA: TGCGCCAGCAGCCGCCGGTGGGTGGAGGCGTCGAACACCGGGGAGCTGTTTTTT

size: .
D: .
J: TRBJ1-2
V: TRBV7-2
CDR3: CASSGQTNYGYTF
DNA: TGTGCCAGCAGCGGACAGACTAACTATGGCTACACCTTC

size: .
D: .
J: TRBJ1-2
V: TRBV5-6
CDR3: CASSPGPAERGYTF
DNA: TGTGCCAGCAGCCCAGGGCCAGCCGAGAGAGGCTACACCTTC

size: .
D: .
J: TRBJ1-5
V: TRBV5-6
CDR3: CASSGRFSNQPQHF
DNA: TGTGCCAGCAGCGGGAGATTTAGCAATCAGCCCCAGCATTTT